Below, 24 T cell receptor beta chains from the same sample are listed, as sequenced in a study of early T cells in non-severe SARS-CoV-2 infection. From the 5' RACE reads, TCRdb called clonotypes with MiXCR, one entry per CDR3 protein. The repertoire holds about 60,000 distinct CDR3 sequences, with roughly 12% as singletons. Sequencing used whole blood. The origin of the receptors is an adult who was a healthcare worker with PCR-confirmed SARS-CoV-2 infection or an uninfected control (not recorded which).

The sample holds a few counts of this clonotype. The rearrangement uses TRBV18 and TRBJ1-6; no firm D call. The V gene lost 1 base and the J gene lost 6 bases, with 7 bases spanning the gap. Germline V gene lookup returns CDR1 KGHSH and CDR2 LQKENI. The CDR3 totals 14 residues. The CDR3 protein is CASSPQGLNSPLHF. The CDR3 DNA is TGTGCCAGCTCACCACAGGGCCTTAATTCACCCCTCCACTTT.

This clonotype was seen a handful of times. The chain employs TRBV19 and TRBJ2-7, with 7 bases lining up with TRBD1. Germline V lookup: CDR1 LNHDA, CDR2 SQIVND (reference sequence). The V gene end was trimmed by 5 bases and the J gene end by 6 bases; junction bases not matched to a gene: 10. The CDR3 is 14 residues long. CDR3 bases: TGTGCCAGTAGTCCGCAGGGGGACACTTTCGAGCAGTACTTC. As protein: CASSPQGDTFEQYF.

This clonotype was recorded many times. V and J are TRBV11-2 and TRBJ2-1; 7 bases agree with TRBD2. Trimming took 5 bases from V and 1 from J; bases not matched to a gene: 5. Germline lookup yields CDR1 SGHAT and CDR2 FQNNGV. This CDR3 region has 15 residues. The CDR3 coding sequence is TGTGCCAGCAGCGCGTACGGGGGGTCCTACAATGAGCAGTTCTTC. Its translation is CASSAYGGSYNEQFF.

The V call is TRBV4-1, the J call TRBJ2-1, with D uncertain. The CDR3 has 16 amino acids. CDR1 and CDR2 (germline): MGHRA, YSYEKL. Trimming removed 0 bases from V and 0 bases from J, with 9 bases in between. The CDR3 coding sequence is TGCGCCAGCAGCCAAGAGCGGTACAGCTCCTACAATGAGCAGTTCTTC. Protein: CASSQERYSSYNEQFF.

The rearrangement uses TRBV10-2 and TRBJ1-1; the D is unclear. V was clipped by 3 bases and J by 3 bases, with 8 bases between them. Germline values: CDR1 WSHSY, CDR2 SAAADI. This CDR3 comprises 13 residues. Here the CDR3 DNA reads TGCGCCAGCAGTGACATCGGGGACACTGAAGCTTTCTTT. This encodes CASSDIGDTEAFF.

This clonotype was counted only a few times. The chain couples TRBV7-2 to TRBJ2-1; D gene unclear. V shed 3 bases and J shed 5 bases, with 8 bases lying between them. There are 13 residues in the CDR3. Germline CDR1 reads SGHTA; CDR2 reads FQGNSA. The chain's CDR3 is CASSFRTNNEQFF. CDR3 sequence (DNA): TGTGCCAGCAGCTTCCGGACCAACAATGAGCAGTTCTTC.

The genes are TRBV3-1 and TRBJ2-7; possible D gene TRBD2, 5 bases. There are 15 residues in the CDR3. The germline V and J ends were trimmed by 4 bases and 5 bases, with 18 bases remaining between them. Per germline, CDR1 LGHDT and CDR2 YNNKEL (reference sequence). The CDR3 DNA follows: TGTGCCAGCAGCCCACCCGGGGTGGTCGACCACGAGCAGTACTTC. This translates into CASSPPGVVDHEQYF.

The CDR3 DNA follows: TGTGCCAGCAGTGCTTCGACAGGGACCAACACCGGGGAGCTGTTTTTT. Translation gives CASSASTGTNTGELFF. The rearrangement uses TRBV6-1 and TRBJ2-2, with 7 positions matching TRBD1. With V trimmed by 4 bases and J by 2 bases, 7 bases remained unmatched. The CDR3 totals 16 residues. The germline V gene has CDR1 MNHNS and CDR2 SASEGT.

This clonotype has a count of ten or more. V gene TRBV20-1 combines with J gene TRBJ2-7; D gene uncertain. This CDR3 contains 10 residues. V was trimmed by 6 bases and J by 1 base, leaving 4 bases between them. Germline assignment: CDR1 DFQATT and CDR2 SNEGSKA (reference sequence). The CDR3: CSALSYEQYF. CDR3 nucleotides: TGCAGTGCCCTGTCCTACGAGCAGTACTTC.

This clonotype was recorded many times. The gene calls are TRBV25-1 and TRBJ2-3, with a possible D match to TRBD2 (6 bases). The germline V gene has CDR1 MGHDK and CDR2 SYGVNS. This CDR3 region has 14 residues. V was shortened by 2 bases and J by 6 bases, with 12 bases between the two germline ends. In nucleotides, the CDR3 is TGTGCCAGCAGTGAAAGGAGGGCGATCGATACGCAGTATTTT. It yields the protein CASSERRAIDTQYF.

The chain has TRBV18 and TRBJ2-5; D perhaps matches TRBD1 (5 bases). This CDR3 region has 14 residues. V dropped 6 bases and J dropped 2 bases, with 13 bases sitting between them. Germline V gene sequence: CDR1 KGHSH, CDR2 LQKENI. The CDR3: CASSPGSRQETQYF. The CDR3 DNA follows: TGTGCCAGCTCGCCAGGGTCAAGGCAAGAGACCCAGTACTTC. The full variable domain, completed using reference TRBV18 and TRBJ2-5, is NAGVMQNPRHLVRRRGQEARLRCSPMKGHSHVYWYRQLPEEGLKFMVYLQKENIIDESGMPKERFSAEFPKEGPSILRIQQVVRGDSAAYFCASSPGSRQETQYFGPGTRLLVL.

In its sample, this clonotype was seen many times. This chain links TRBV7-9 with TRBJ1-3, with no clear D. The germline V gene has CDR1 SEHNR and CDR2 FQNEAQ (reference sequence). The CDR3 is 15 amino acids. V gave up 5 bases and J gave up 0 bases, with 11 bases separating them. Here the CDR3 reads CASSPRGNSGNTIYF. The CDR3 region has the DNA TGTGCCAGCAGCCCGCGTGGGAACTCTGGAAACACCATATATTTT. Using reference TRBV7-9 and TRBJ1-3 for the parts outside the CDR3, the full variable domain is DTGVSQNPRHKITKRGQNVTFRCDPISEHNRLYWYRQTLGQGPEFLTYFQNEAQLEKSRLLSDRFSAERPKGSFSTLEIQRTEQGDSAMYLCASSPRGNSGNTIYFGEGSWLTVV.

This clonotype was seen a few times. The chain combines TRBV10-3 with TRBJ2-1; 10 bases align to TRBD1. Germline CDR1 reads ENHRY; CDR2 reads SYGVKD. This CDR3 contains 12 residues. The trim removed 8 bases at V and 8 bases at J, leaving 3 bases unmatched. CDR3 sequence: CAISTGGHEQFF. The DNA of the CDR3 is TGTGCCATCTCGACAGGGGGCCATGAGCAGTTCTTC.

The table lists this clonotype with a few counts. The J gene is TRBJ2-1, the V gene TRBV3-1; no definite D call. CDR1 is LGHDT and CDR2 is YNNKEL in the germline V gene (reference sequence). V dropped 4 bases and J dropped 9 bases, with 13 bases sitting between them. This CDR3 region has 13 residues. CDR3 sequence (DNA): TGTGCCAGCAGCCCATCGCTAGATGGTGAGCAGTTCTTC. Its protein is CASSPSLDGEQFF.

This clonotype has a count of ten or more. DNA for the CDR3: TGTGCCAGCAGCTCGACTAGCGGGAGGGACGAGCAGTACTTC. This sequence encodes CASSSTSGRDEQYF. The chain links TRBV11-2 to TRBJ2-7, with 14 bases matching TRBD2. This CDR3 region has 14 residues. Per the germline V gene, CDR1 is SGHAT and CDR2 is FQNNGV. After removal of 4 bases from V and 5 bases from J, the junction contained 1 base not matched to a gene.

At least ten counts were recorded for this clonotype. At one of its ends the junction is not consistent with the germline gene, which may arise from a read error. The chain joins TRBV5-1 to TRBJ2-2; D remains unclear. There are 14 residues in the CDR3. Germline V CDR1 and CDR2: SGHRS, YFSETQ. CDR3 nucleotide sequence: TGCGCCAGCAGAGTTGCGTCGAACCCCGGGGAGCTGTTTTTT. Translation gives CASRVASNPGELFF.

V gene TRBV7-2 combines with J gene TRBJ2-3; TRBD2 matches at 8 bases. V lost 8 bases and J lost 6; bases outside the gene matches: 7. The CDR3 covers 13 residues. Germline V gene data show CDR1 as SGHTA and CDR2 as FQGNSA. The CDR3 region is CASGTSGRDTQYF. The CDR3 bases are TGTGCCAGCGGGACTAGTGGCCGGGATACGCAGTATTTT.

The rearrangement links TRBV2 to TRBJ2-2, with TRBD1 identical over 9 bases. V was pared by 7 bases and J by 3 bases, with 3 bases of the junction left unmatched. Germline V gene lookup returns CDR1 SNHLY and CDR2 FYNNEI. This CDR3 has 14 amino acids. CDR3 residues: CASTRDRDTGELFF. DNA of the CDR3: TGTGCCAGCACCCGGGACAGGGACACCGGGGAGCTGTTTTTT.

This clonotype appeared many times. The J gene is TRBJ1-2, the V gene TRBV4-3; D unclear. The CDR3 sequence is 13 residues long. Germline V gene sequence: CDR1 LGHNA, CDR2 YSLEER. V was cut by 4 bases and J by 4 bases, with 10 bases left in between. For the CDR3, the DNA is TGCGCCAGCAGCCGCGGACGGACCTATGGCTACACCTTC. This sequence encodes CASSRGRTYGYTF.

The sample holds a few counts of this clonotype. The V gene is TRBV28, the J gene TRBJ2-5; D not certain. The CDR3 is 14 amino acids. Trimming shortened V by 2 bases and J by 5 bases, and 12 bases separated the two germline ends. Germline assignment: CDR1 MDHEN and CDR2 SYDVKM. This CDR3 is CASSLNGNTETQYF. The CDR3, as DNA: TGTGCCAGCAGTTTAAATGGGAATACGGAGACCCAGTACTTC.

J is TRBJ1-5 and V is TRBV5-6, with 8 positions matching TRBD1. V trimming: 0 bases; J trimming: 0 bases; junction bases outside the gene matches: 2. From germline, CDR1 is SGHDT and CDR2 YYEEEE. The CDR3 extends over 16 amino acids. The CDR3 here is CASSLGGQGSNQPQHF. The DNA of the CDR3 is TGTGCCAGCAGCTTGGGCGGACAGGGTAGCAATCAGCCCCAGCATTTT. The whole variable domain, filled in from reference TRBV5-6 and TRBJ1-5, reads DAGVTQSPTHLIKTRGQQVTLRCSPKSGHDTVSWYQQALGQGPQFIFQYYEEEERQRGNFPDRFSGHQFPNYSSELNVNALLLGDSALYLCASSLGGQGSNQPQHFGDGTRLSIL.

This clonotype has a count of ten or more. The chain has TRBV6-1 and TRBJ2-7; 12 bases match TRBD1. J was trimmed by 4 bases and V by 7 bases; bases with no gene match: 5. The CDR3 contains 14 residues. Germline assignment: CDR1 MNHNS and CDR2 SASEGT. The CDR3 region has the DNA TGTGCCAGCAATAGGGACAGGGGGCGGTACGAGCAGTACTTC. Amino acids: CASNRDRGRYEQYF.

This clonotype was recorded at least ten times. CDR3 DNA sequence: TGTGCCAGCTCACCCGGACCGTCGAACTATGGCTACACCTTC. Residues: CASSPGPSNYGYTF. The chain recombines TRBV18 with TRBJ1-2; D not resolved. V dropped 3 bases and J dropped 2 bases, with 10 bases sitting between them. This CDR3 has 14 amino acids. Germline CDR1 reads KGHSH; CDR2 reads LQKENI.

This rearrangement joins TRBV29-1 to TRBJ2-1; D is undetermined. The V end lost 6 bases, the J end lost 8 bases, and 17 bases lay between the germline ends. The CDR3 is 13 residues long. From germline, CDR1 is SQVTM and CDR2 ANQGSEA. The CDR3 region has the DNA TGCAGCGTATCGTCGGACCTGCCTGATGAGCAGTTCTTC. Translated, it gives CSVSSDLPDEQFF.